The 27 T cell receptor beta chains reported below all come from one sample, sequenced in a study of Tregs in tolerant kidney transplant recipients. Recipients received nonmyeloablative bone marrow transplants from related graft donors, with transient mixed chimerism. Sequencing was performed with immunoSEQ multiplex PCR; in TCRdb, only in-frame clones are kept and a portion is missing. This table has 84,000 or so clones, more than 85% appearing once. The source was CD4+ T cells from blood (PBMCs), collected 12 months after the transplant. These receptors were taken from a human patient who received a combined kidney and bone marrow transplant. Some T cells may have originated in the graft donor.

The genes are TRBV14 and TRBJ1-2; D is uncertain. The V end lost 0 bases, the J end lost 4 bases, and 12 bases lay between the germline ends. Germline V gene data show CDR1 as SGHDN and CDR2 as FVKESK. The CDR3 covers 15 residues. DNA for the CDR3: TGTGCCAGCAGCCAAGATGTCCGGGATCTCTATGGCTACACCTTC. Amino acids: CASSQDVRDLYGYTF.

V is TRBV2 and J is TRBJ2-1, with D unresolved. V was pared by 6 bases and J by 5 bases, with 11 bases between. The CDR3 has 13 amino acids. Germline V gene sequence: CDR1 SNHLY, CDR2 FYNNEI. CDR3 protein: CASSKTADNEQFF. CDR3 coding DNA: TGTGCCAGCAGCAAAACAGCCGACAATGAGCAGTTCTTC.

V gene TRBV5-1 combines with J gene TRBJ2-5; D perhaps matches TRBD1 (5 bases). Germline CDR1 is SGHRS and CDR2 is YFSETQ. The ends were cut back, 2 bases at V and 2 bases at J, with 10 bases in the middle. The CDR3 loop spans 14 amino acids. The CDR3 reads CASSLTGPQETQYF. The CDR3 region has the DNA TGCGCCAGCAGCTTAACAGGACCGCAAGAGACCCAGTACTTC. Variable domain in full (rest from reference TRBV5-1 and TRBJ2-5): KAGVTQTPRYLIKTRGQQVTLSCSPISGHRSVSWYQQTPGQGLQFLFEYFSETQRNKGNFPGRFSGRQFSNSRSEMNVSTLELGDSALYLCASSLTGPQETQYFGPGTRLLVL.

V gene TRBV7-3 combines with J gene TRBJ2-3; TRBD2 matches at 8 bases. From germline, CDR1 is SGHTA and CDR2 FQGTGA. V lost 1 base to trimming and J lost 4 bases; unmatched junction nucleotides: 7. The CDR3 contains 16 residues. The CDR3 region has the DNA TGTGCCAGCAGCTTAAGAGGAGCGGGAGATGCAGATACGCAGTATTTT. As protein: CASSLRGAGDADTQYF.

The chain is built from TRBV11-3 and TRBJ1-2, with 7 bases matching TRBD1. Germline CDR1 reads SGHNT; CDR2 reads YENEEA. The CDR3 is 15 amino acids. V shed 5 bases and J 4 bases; nucleotides not matched to a gene: 10. The chain's CDR3 is CASSKIDREAYGYTF. The CDR3, as DNA: TGTGCCAGCAGCAAAATTGACAGGGAGGCCTATGGCTACACCTTC.

The rearrangement joins TRBV4-1 to TRBJ1-3; TRBD1 might be the D (6 bases). The CDR3 runs 16 residues. V was clipped by 1 base and J by 0 bases, with 10 bases between them. The germline CDR1 and CDR2 sequences are MGHRA and YSYEKL. The DNA for the CDR3 is TGCGCCAGCAGCCAAGCGAGGGGGTTCTCTGGAAACACCATATATTTT. Translating it yields CASSQARGFSGNTIYF.

This clone was detected only once. This chain joins TRBV7-6 and TRBJ2-1; unclear D gene. CDR1 and CDR2 from the germline V gene are SGHVS and FNYEAQ. The CDR3 consists of 11 residues. V gave up 1 base and J gave up 8 bases, with 3 bases separating them. DNA for the CDR3: TGTGCCAGCAGCTTAGGCGATGAGCAGTTCTTC. It specifies CASSLGDEQFF.

This chain links TRBV7-3 with TRBJ2-7, with D possibly matching TRBD2 (5 bases). The CDR3 has 16 residues. Germline V CDR1 and CDR2: SGHTA, FQGTGA. Trimming took off 5 bases at V and 5 bases at J, with 22 bases between the two ends. In DNA form, the CDR3 reads TGTGCCAGCAGCCTGGACGGGAACCTCCAAGTCAACGAGCAGTACTTC. Encoded protein: CASSLDGNLQVNEQYF.

This clone was seen only once. The chain is built from TRBV27 and TRBJ1-1; D uncertain. The CDR3 covers 12 residues. V shed 6 bases and J shed 4 bases, with 9 bases lying between them. Germline V gene sequence: CDR1 MNHEY, CDR2 SMNVEV (reference sequence). This chain's CDR3 is CASSHPGTEAFF. The CDR3 DNA reads TGTGCCAGCAGCCACCCGGGCACTGAAGCTTTCTTT.

CDR3 sequence: CASSEGGTGGLWETQYF. CDR3 sequence (DNA): TGTGCCAGCAGTGAAGGCGGTACAGGGGGCCTCTGGGAGACCCAGTACTTC. The chain employs TRBV6-1 and TRBJ2-5; 9 positions agree with TRBD1. Unmatched junction bases numbered 11, after V lost 1 base and J lost 5 bases. Per the germline V gene, CDR1 is MNHNS and CDR2 is SASEGT. The CDR3 has 17 amino acids.

The chain uses TRBV7-9 and TRBJ1-1; D gene unclear. The CDR3 is made up of 14 amino acids. CDR1 SEHNR and CDR2 FQNEAQ come from the germline V gene (reference sequence). Trimming left V 5 bases short and J 4 bases short, with 14 bases between. The CDR3 region has the DNA TGTGCCAGCAGCCCCTCGCGGCTGGTCACTGAAGCTTTCTTT. Protein product: CASSPSRLVTEAFF. The full variable domain, its missing parts supplied by reference TRBV7-9 and TRBJ1-1, is DTGVSQNPRHKITKRGQNVTFRCDPISEHNRLYWYRQTLGQGPEFLTYFQNEAQLEKSRLLSDRFSAERPKGSFSTLEIQRTEQGDSAMYLCASSPSRLVTEAFFGQGTRLTVV.

This sequence joins TRBV5-1 and TRBJ1-1, with D tentatively TRBD1 (5 bases). The CDR3 extends over 13 amino acids. V was cut by 6 bases and J by 4 bases, with 13 bases left in between. CDR1 is SGHRS and CDR2 is YFSETQ in the germline V gene. CDR3 loop: CASKRGGGTEAFF. Written as DNA, the CDR3 is TGCGCCAGCAAAAGGGGAGGTGGCACTGAAGCTTTCTTT.

The chain uses TRBV7-3 and TRBJ2-5; D is unresolved. CDR1 is SGHTA, CDR2 FQGTGA, per germline. The CDR3 extends over 14 amino acids. Trimming stripped 2 bases from V and 2 bases from J, with 9 bases between. The CDR3: CASSLEHRQETQYF. CDR3 bases: TGTGCCAGCAGCTTAGAGCACAGACAAGAGACCCAGTACTTC.

The J gene is TRBJ2-7, the V gene TRBV27, with a weak D call TRBD2 (6 bases). V lost 3 bases and J lost 4, with 16 bases in between. The CDR3 totals 15 residues. Germline CDR1 MNHEY, CDR2 SMNVEV (reference sequence). The CDR3 coding sequence is TGTGCCAGCAGTTTGACGGGAGATATGGGATACGAGCAGTACTTC. Residues: CASSLTGDMGYEQYF.

The J gene is TRBJ2-3, the V gene TRBV19, with 9 bases identical to TRBD2. Per the germline V gene, CDR1 is LNHDA and CDR2 is SQIVND (reference sequence). The CDR3 covers 17 residues. V trimming: 7 bases; J trimming: 3 bases; junction bases outside the gene matches: 14. Here the CDR3 DNA reads TGTGCCAGTATCCGCCGGGCTAGCGGGGTTTGGACAGATACGCAGTATTTT. Amino acids: CASIRRASGVWTDTQYF. Supplemented by reference TRBV19 and TRBJ2-3, the full variable domain reads DGGITQSPKYLFRKEGQNVTLSCEQNLNHDAMYWYRQDPGQGLRLIYYSQIVNDFQKGDIAEGYSVSREKKESFPLTVTSAQKNPTAFYLCASIRRASGVWTDTQYFGPGTRLTVL.

The chain couples TRBV29-1 to TRBJ2-5; 8 nucleotides line up with TRBD1. Germline CDR1 is SQVTM and CDR2 is ANQGSEA. The trim removed 6 bases at V and 9 bases at J, leaving 12 bases unmatched. This CDR3 is built from 13 residues. The DNA for the CDR3 is TGCAGCGTGGCACAGGGGGGACGAGGGGCCCAGTACTTC. It yields the protein CSVAQGGRGAQYF.

This sequence joins TRBV19 and TRBJ2-1; D is unresolved. Germline lookup yields CDR1 LNHDA and CDR2 SQIVND (reference sequence). Trimming stripped 2 bases from V and 14 bases from J, with 19 bases between. The length of the CDR3 is 14 residues. The DNA of the CDR3 is TGTGCCAGTAGTATAAGGAGTCGACCGTCTAAGGAGTTCTTC. This codes for CASSIRSRPSKEFF.

This sequence joins TRBV29-1 and TRBJ2-5, with D unclear. The germline V gene has CDR1 SQVTM and CDR2 ANQGSEA. This CDR3 has 13 residues. V was pared by 0 bases and J by 0 bases, with 5 bases between. The CDR3 protein is CSVEDYNQETQYF. CDR3 nucleotide sequence: TGCAGCGTTGAAGATTATAACCAAGAGACCCAGTACTTC.

The chain carries TRBV30 and TRBJ1-1; 8 nucleotides line up with TRBD1. Germline-derived CDR1 and CDR2 are GTSNPN and SVGIG (reference sequence). With V trimmed by 3 bases and J by 6 bases, 9 bases remained unmatched. CDR3 size: 14 residues. In DNA, the CDR3 is TGTGCCTGGAGCTTGAGCCAGGGGGCTTCTGAAGCTTTCTTT. Translated, it gives CAWSLSQGASEAFF.

This chain joins TRBV7-2 and TRBJ2-5; D is undetermined. V was trimmed by 0 bases and J by 2 bases, leaving 7 bases between them. This CDR3 contains 14 residues. CDR1 and CDR2 from the germline V gene are SGHTA and FQGNSA. The DNA for the CDR3 is TGTGCCAGCAGCTTAGCGTGGCAGCAAGAGACCCAGTACTTC. This sequence encodes CASSLAWQQETQYF.

This clone was counted once. V usage is TRBV30 and J usage is TRBJ1-2; 8 bases match TRBD1. Germline CDR1 is GTSNPN and CDR2 is SVGIG (reference sequence). The CDR3 is 14 residues long. V shed 3 bases and J 6 bases; nucleotides not matched to a gene: 9. CDR3 in amino acids: CAWRPGTGIHGYTF. The CDR3 DNA follows: TGTGCCTGGAGGCCCGGGACAGGTATCCATGGCTACACCTTC.

The CDR3 coding sequence is TGCGCCAGCAGCCAAGATCCCAGGGCTCAGCCCCAGCATTTT. Amino acids: CASSQDPRAQPQHF. The V call is TRBV4-1, the J call TRBJ1-5; possibly TRBD1 for D (5 bases). This CDR3 comprises 14 residues. CDR1 is MGHRA, CDR2 YSYEKL, per germline. Trimming pared 0 bases from V and 6 bases from J, leaving 9 bases between.

The V call is TRBV10-3, the J call TRBJ2-2; 9 nucleotides align to TRBD2. V trimming: 5 bases; J trimming: 0 bases; junction bases outside the gene matches: 4. The CDR3 extends over 16 amino acids. CDR1 is ENHRY and CDR2 is SYGVKD in the germline V gene. Here the CDR3 reads CAISSSGATNTGELFF. CDR3 nucleotide sequence: TGTGCCATCAGTTCTAGCGGGGCTACGAACACCGGGGAGCTGTTTTTT.

The chain employs TRBV9 and TRBJ1-3; tentatively, D is TRBD1 (5 bases). Trimming stripped 3 bases from V and 0 bases from J, with 13 bases between. CDR1 is SGDLS and CDR2 is YYNGEE in the germline V gene. The CDR3 runs to 16 residues. This chain's CDR3 is CASSALGGTSGNTIYF. CDR3 sequence (DNA): TGTGCCAGCAGCGCCTTGGGGGGGACCTCTGGAAACACCATATATTTT.

This chain connects TRBV9 to TRBJ2-5; tentative D call: TRBD2 (6 bases). This CDR3 region has 15 residues. V dropped 0 bases and J dropped 4 bases, with 13 bases sitting between them. Looked up from germline, CDR1 is SGDLS and CDR2 is YYNGEE. For the CDR3, the DNA is TGTGCCAGCAGCGTAGTTCTGCACGGGGGAGAGACCCAGTACTTC. Translated: CASSVVLHGGETQYF.

The V gene is TRBV5-8, the J gene TRBJ2-1; 10 bases line up with TRBD2. J lost 0 bases, V lost 4 bases, and 7 bases had no gene match. CDR1 and CDR2 from the germline V gene are SGHTS and YDEGEE. This CDR3 is built from 17 residues. CDR3 nucleotide sequence: TGTGCCAGCAGCCTAGGACTAGCGGTATCCTCCTACAATGAGCAGTTCTTC. This gives the protein CASSLGLAVSSYNEQFF. Complete variable domain (other parts from reference TRBV5-8 and TRBJ2-1): EAGVTQSPTHLIKTRGQQATLRCSPISGHTSVYWYQQALGLGLQFLLWYDEGEERNRGNFPPRFSGRQFPNYSSELNVNALELEDSALYLCASSLGLAVSSYNEQFFGPGTRLTVL.

The chain recombines TRBV27 with TRBJ2-5; 8 bases agree with TRBD1. From germline, CDR1 is MNHEY and CDR2 SMNVEV (reference sequence). This CDR3 has 18 residues. V lost 4 bases, J lost 5 bases, and 18 bases stayed unmatched. The CDR3 region has the DNA TGTGCCAGCAGTTCCATAACAGGGGGGAAGGACAGGGCGGAGACCCAGTACTTC. It translates to CASSSITGGKDRAETQYF.